The source of this T cell receptor beta chain is a study of OX40 agonist ivuxolimab in advanced cancers. Background for the entire study: Ivuxolimab, which targeted the costimulatory receptor OX40 (CD134), was an agonistic, fully human IgG2 monoclonal antibody. Intravenous ivuxolimab was administered to patients every 2 weeks at six dose levels: 0.01, 0.1, 0.3, 1.5, 3 and 10 mg/kg. Of the approximately 50 dose-escalation patients, hepatocellular carcinoma was present in 19, melanoma in around 15, renal cell carcinoma in 9 and head and neck cancer in 9. The dose-escalation cohort was 82.7% male with a mean age of approximately 60 years, ranging from about 23 to 85. Prior anti-PD-1, anti-PD-L1 or anti-CTLA-4 therapy was permitted, and roughly two fifths of dose-escalation patients had received checkpoint inhibitors. Partial responses occurred in three dose-escalation patients: two with cutaneous melanoma and one with hepatocellular carcinoma. The purpose of peripheral TCRbeta sequencing was to test whether ivuxolimab changed TCR sequence diversity and led to clonal T-cell expansion. The paper describes the monotherapy dose-escalation part (N = 52 patients) of the phase I trial of ivuxolimab. The study at large found these results: Low levels of normalized T-cell clonal expansion were also seen in some patients who did not respond. On average, CD8+ T cells showed more expanded clones than CD4+ T cells after ivuxolimab. Antigen specificity was not determined for the clonally expanded peripheral T cells. Clonal expansion of both CD4+ and CD8+ blood T cells was observed from baseline to week 6 at doses 0.1 to 3.0 mg/kg. Partial responders in the 0.1-3.0 mg/kg groups had among the lowest normalized peripheral clonal expansion, especially among CD8+ T cells.

Trimming costs V 9 bases and J 0 bases, and their ends lie 14 bases apart. The germline V gene sets CDR1 to SNHLY and CDR2 to FYNNEI. The CDR3, cysteine through phenylalanine, is 14 amino acids long. The CDR3 DNA has 42 bases and is translated from base 1. A remark on this clone: What antigen it recognizes has not been identified. Per-nucleotide qualities are absent, and no much larger clonotype sits a single base away.

The trial excluded patients who had a history of autoimmune disease or who were on systemic immunosuppression. Peripheral blood for TCR sequencing was collected from all dose cohorts at baseline, on cycle 4 day 1, and on cycle 7 day 1. The samples were taken from a phase I, first-in-human, multicenter, open-label dose-escalation trial of ivuxolimab. Adults with locally advanced or metastatic melanoma, renal cell, hepatocellular, or head and neck squamous cell carcinoma were enrolled in the trial. Before TCR sequencing, CD4+ T cells and CD8+ T cells were sorted from peripheral blood as separate populations. Genomic DNA was isolated from the sorted cells so that the TCRbeta CDR3 region could be sequenced. The immunoSEQ Assay was used for sequencing of TCRbeta CDR3 regions. The clones in this table, taken by TCRdb from immuneACCESS, are in-frame only. Not every clone is retained; where verified, under half of the shortfall comes from an unresolved V gene, and the cause of the rest is unknown. The sample includes roughly 73,000 clones, with nearly 90% observed a single time. Around 2.6% of the sample rests with the top ten.

This clonotype was obtained from an adult with an advanced solid tumor such as melanoma, head and neck, liver or kidney cancer. The specimen was CD4+ or CD8+ T cells sorted from blood, collected in a trial of the OX40 agonist ivuxolimab. The chain joins TRBV2 to TRBJ1-2; TRBD1 is perhaps the D gene, given 6 matching bases. The CDR3 here reads CARVRSGANYGYTF. The sequence in DNA is TGTGCCAGAGTACGGTCAGGGGCTAACTATGGCTACACCTTC.